These 22 T cell receptor beta chains share one sample of origin, sequenced in a study of blood T cells in healthy people across ages. Combining a sample-barcoded 5' primer with a J-beta primer mix, a second PCR ran for 7 to 11 cycles. TCRdb analysed the 5' RACE reads with MiXCR anew, one entry per CDR3 protein. In the table there are some 890,000 distinct CDR3 sequences, about 27% of which are singletons. The data were also submitted as part of a second study, on T cells of mothers and their children.

The specimen was blood. All receptors derive from a woman aged 35 to 49 in good health.

The chain carries TRBV6-5 and TRBJ2-5, with no clear D. The V gene lost 5 bases and the J gene lost 2 bases, with 15 bases spanning the gap. The CDR3 consists of 15 residues. The germline V gene encodes CDR1 MNHEY and CDR2 SVGAGI. As DNA, the CDR3 is TGTGCCAGCAGTCTTGGGCTGAGAAGACAAGAGACCCAGTACTTC. It is translated as CASSLGLRRQETQYF.

This clonotype was picked up many times. V gene TRBV10-3 combines with J gene TRBJ1-5; 9 bases are shared with TRBD1. This CDR3 has 14 amino acids. Germline V gives CDR1 ENHRY, CDR2 SYGVKD. V shed 6 bases, J shed 3 bases, and the junction held 3 bases outside the gene matches. The CDR3 reads CAIRGQGANQPQHF. CDR3 nucleotide sequence: TGTGCCATCAGGGGACAGGGAGCCAATCAGCCCCAGCATTTT.

This clonotype was picked up a small number of times. V usage is TRBV7-2 and J usage is TRBJ2-1; unclear D gene. The ends were cut back, 2 bases at V and 12 bases at J, with 14 bases in the middle. The CDR3 is 13 amino acids. Germline loops: CDR1 SGHTA, CDR2 FQGNSA. CDR3 DNA sequence: TGTGCCAGCAGCTTACGACTGCCTCACGGGCAGTTCTTC. Amino acids: CASSLRLPHGQFF.

This clonotype was counted many times. The chain joins TRBV4-2 to TRBJ1-2; D not resolved. CDR1 is LGHNA and CDR2 is YNFKEQ in the germline V gene. The CDR3 is 14 amino acids. Trimming took 1 base from V and 1 from J, leaving 7 bases between them. CDR3 coding DNA: TGTGCCAGCAGCCAAGTCGAGGTTAACTATGGCTACACCTTC. Translation: CASSQVEVNYGYTF.

At least ten counts were recorded for this clonotype. The chain links TRBV29-1 to TRBJ2-5; D is tentatively TRBD1 or TRBD2 (6 bases each). The CDR3 spans 14 residues. The germline V gene encodes CDR1 SQVTM and CDR2 ANQGSEA. V was shortened by 4 bases and J by 0 bases, with 12 bases between the two germline ends. CDR3 protein: CSVARGDHQETQYF. The CDR3 bases are TGCAGCGTTGCGAGGGGGGACCACCAAGAGACCCAGTACTTC.

At least ten counts were recorded for this clonotype. This sequence joins TRBV5-1 and TRBJ2-7; D is perhaps TRBD1 (6 bases). The CDR3 consists of 12 residues. Germline CDR1 SGHRS, CDR2 YFSETQ. V lost 3 bases and J lost 5, with 9 bases in between. CDR3 in amino acids: CASSSRGNEQYF. The CDR3 DNA follows: TGCGCCAGCAGCTCCAGGGGAAACGAGCAGTACTTC.

Many counts were recorded for this clonotype. This chain uses TRBV20-1 with TRBJ2-3; D ambiguous. CDR1 and CDR2 from the germline V gene are DFQATT and SNEGSKA (reference sequence). The CDR3 is 11 amino acids. Trimming shortened V by 8 bases and J by 6 bases, and 12 bases separated the two germline ends. The CDR3 DNA is TGCAGTACCCGTCGGTTGGATACGCAGTATTTT. Translation: CSTRRLDTQYF.

This clonotype has a count of ten or more. This chain joins TRBV5-6 and TRBJ2-5; 12 bases are shared with TRBD2. Germline-derived CDR1 and CDR2 are SGHDT and YYEEEE. Losses at the gene ends were 5 bases for V and 1 base for J; bases not matched to a gene: 6. This CDR3 is built from 16 residues. CDR3 DNA sequence: TGTGCCAGCAGGACTTCTAGCGGGGGGGTCCAAGAGACCCAGTACTTC. It specifies CASRTSSGGVQETQYF.

The chain uses TRBV7-3 and TRBJ2-1, with D possibly TRBD2 on 6 matching bases. Looked up from germline, CDR1 is SGHTA and CDR2 is FQGTGA. Trimming shortened V by 1 base and J by 6 bases, and 13 bases separated the two germline ends. The CDR3 is made up of 15 amino acids. The CDR3 sequence is CASSLITGAGNEQFF. The CDR3 DNA follows: TGTGCCAGCAGCTTAATAACGGGAGCGGGCAATGAGCAGTTCTTC.

The CDR3 is CASRPGGGTEAFF. The CDR3 region has the DNA TGTGCCAGTAGGCCAGGGGGAGGAACTGAAGCTTTCTTT. The V and J genes are TRBV19 and TRBJ1-1, with TRBD1 matching over 7 bases. Germline CDR1 and CDR2: LNHDA and SQIVND (reference sequence). After removal of 6 bases from V and 5 bases from J, the junction contained 6 bases not matched to a gene. This CDR3 has 13 amino acids.

Of note for this clonotype: This may arise from a read error, as a much more abundant clone is one base away. The chain joins TRBV12-3 or TRBV12-4 to TRBJ2-1; TRBD2 matches 8 bases. The CDR3 has 16 amino acids. CDR3 amino acids: CARSPSGTRNGNEQFF. For the CDR3, the DNA is TGTGCCCGCAGTCCCTCCGGGACTAGGAATGGGAATGAGCAGTTCTTC.

This chain joins TRBV19 and TRBJ2-1, with 10 bases lining up with TRBD2. Germline-derived CDR1 and CDR2 are LNHDA and SQIVND (reference sequence). CDR3 size: 16 residues. V was clipped by 1 base and J by 6 bases; unmatched bases: 6. Here the CDR3 DNA reads TGTGCCAGTAGTATAGTAAGGCTAGCGGGGGTCAATGAGCAGTTCTTC. Translation: CASSIVRLAGVNEQFF.

This chain connects TRBV7-9 to TRBJ2-5, with 8 bases that match TRBD1. Germline CDR1 reads SEHNR; CDR2 reads FQNEAQ (reference sequence). The CDR3 runs 17 residues. V trimming: 5 bases; J trimming: 0 bases; junction bases outside the gene matches: 11. In nucleotides, the CDR3 is TGTGCCAGCAGCGTCCTAGTGACAGGGGATTACCAAGAGACCCAGTACTTC. Protein product: CASSVLVTGDYQETQYF.

This clonotype was seen ten or more times. This chain joins TRBV5-6 and TRBJ2-7; 9 bases are a match to TRBD1. V lost 1 base, J lost 0 bases, and 5 bases stayed unmatched. This CDR3 has 16 amino acids. Germline CDR1 is SGHDT and CDR2 is YYEEEE. This CDR3 reads CASSLYGQGSSYEQYF. In DNA, the CDR3 is TGTGCCAGCAGCTTGTACGGACAGGGGTCCTCCTACGAGCAGTACTTC.

In regard to this clonotype: This may arise from a read error, as a much more abundant clone is one base away. The chain is built from TRBV15 and TRBJ2-5; D is possibly TRBD2 (6 bases). CDR1 is LNHNV, CDR2 YYDKDF, per germline (reference sequence). The CDR3 covers 16 residues. The CDR3 protein is CATSREDPGTGEIQYF. CDR3 DNA sequence: TGTGCCACCAGCAGAGAGGATCCAGGGACGGGGGAGATCCAGTACTTC.

This clonotype was detected only once. This may arise from a read error, as a much more abundant clone is one base away. The chain joins TRBV29-1 to TRBJ2-5, with D perhaps assigned TRBD1 or TRBD2 (5 bases each). The CDR3 loop spans 11 amino acids. V was clipped by 4 bases and J by 11 bases, with 14 bases between them. CDR1 and CDR2 from the germline V gene are SQVTM and ANQGSEA. In DNA form, the CDR3 reads TGCAGCGTTGGGGGCAGAGCGGAGCAGTACTTC. Residues: CSVGGRAEQYF.

This clonotype was counted a few times. This rearrangement joins TRBV5-1 to TRBJ2-3, with D perhaps matching TRBD1 (5 bases). This CDR3 region has 16 residues. The germline CDR1 and CDR2 sequences are SGHRS and YFSETQ. The V end lost 1 base, the J end lost 3 bases, and 15 bases lay between the germline ends. The CDR3 bases are TGCGCCAGCAGCTTGATGGCAGGGTGGGGAACAGATACGCAGTATTTT. It translates to CASSLMAGWGTDTQYF.

V and J are TRBV5-1 and TRBJ1-6; no clear D. Deletions cut 0 bases from V and 8 bases from J, with 12 bases between. CDR1 and CDR2 (germline): SGHRS, YFSETQ. The CDR3 is 15 residues long. CDR3 coding DNA: TGCGCCAGCAGCTTGGATGGCAGGAGTGATTCACCCCTCCACTTT. Translation: CASSLDGRSDSPLHF.

This clonotype was counted only a few times. A much larger clone is a single base away; this may be a read error. The chain recombines TRBV29-1 with TRBJ2-5, with unresolved D. Between the trimmed V and J ends, which lost 2 bases and 11 bases, there was a span of 18 bases. Germline CDR1 is SQVTM and CDR2 is ANQGSEA. The CDR3 spans 13 residues. The CDR3 DNA sequence: TGCAGCGTTGAAAGGTTCGGTGGTAATGAGCAGTACTTC. This gives the protein CSVERFGGNEQYF.

This sequence joins TRBV30 and TRBJ2-5, with no clear D. Trimming removed 3 bases at V and 2 bases at J, with 10 bases between. CDR1 and CDR2 (germline): GTSNPN, SVGIG (reference sequence). The CDR3 contains 13 residues. This CDR3 reads CAWRGVGQETQYF. The DNA for the CDR3 is TGTGCCTGGAGAGGAGTGGGGCAAGAGACCCAGTACTTC.

This sequence joins TRBV15 and TRBJ2-7; 7 bases map to TRBD2. Unmatched junction bases numbered 10, after V lost 1 base and J lost 10 bases. CDR1 and CDR2 from the germline V gene are LNHNV and YYDKDF (reference sequence). The CDR3 has 14 residues. This CDR3 is CATSRGDYAGVQYF. The DNA for the CDR3 is TGTGCCACCAGCAGAGGCGACTATGCGGGGGTTCAGTACTTC. Full variable domain (missing parts from reference TRBV15 and TRBJ2-7): DAMVIQNPRYQVTQFGKPVTLSCSQTLNHNVMYWYQQKSSQAPKLLFHYYDKDFNNEADTPDNFQSRRPNTSFCFLDIRSPGLGDTAMYLCATSRGDYAGVQYFGPGTRLTVT.

This clonotype was recorded a few times. The chain combines TRBV28 with TRBJ2-1, with a tentative D call TRBD2 (6 bases). Germline V gene data show CDR1 as MDHEN and CDR2 as SYDVKM. The V and J ends lost 6 bases and 6 bases respectively, with 9 bases between them. The CDR3 is 12 amino acids. The CDR3 here is CASSGLFNEQFF. CDR3 nucleotides: TGTGCCAGCAGCGGACTATTCAATGAGCAGTTCTTC.